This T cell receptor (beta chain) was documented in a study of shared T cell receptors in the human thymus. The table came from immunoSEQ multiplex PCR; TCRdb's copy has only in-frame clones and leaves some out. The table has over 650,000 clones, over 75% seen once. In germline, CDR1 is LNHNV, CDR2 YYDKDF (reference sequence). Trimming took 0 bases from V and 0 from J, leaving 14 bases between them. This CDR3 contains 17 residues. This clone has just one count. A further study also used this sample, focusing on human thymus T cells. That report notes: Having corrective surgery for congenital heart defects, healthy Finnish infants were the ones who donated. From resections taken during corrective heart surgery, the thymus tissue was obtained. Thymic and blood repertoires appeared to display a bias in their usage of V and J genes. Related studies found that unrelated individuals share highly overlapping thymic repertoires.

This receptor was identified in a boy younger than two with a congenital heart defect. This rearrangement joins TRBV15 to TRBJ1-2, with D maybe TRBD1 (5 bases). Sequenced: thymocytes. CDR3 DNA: TGTGCCACCAGCAGAGATCAAGACAGTTCGACTAACTATGGCTACACCTTC. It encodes CATSRDQDSSTNYGYTF.